This T cell receptor (beta chain) was identified during a study of identical twins. The study's findings and limits: The study drew conclusions from cross-sectional statistical analysis, not from following the same donors.

In TCRdb, the 5' RACE reads were re-called with MiXCR into one record per CDR3 protein. This repertoire shows hundreds of thousands of distinct CDR3 sequences, around 20% found once; its top ten account for roughly 4%. This clonotype was recorded a few times. Its target is unknown. V lost 3 bases and J 5 bases, leaving 15 bases between the germline ends. CDR1 is MNHEY, CDR2 SVGAGI, per germline. This CDR3 comprises 15 residues. This sample also belongs to another study, concerning T cells expressing NK-cell markers. Turning to that study: There were seven HCMV-seropositive donors and one seronegative donor among the eight sequenced. Several of the donors also had these clonotypes leading their CD3+CD56-NKG2C+ fraction. Specificity for HCMV among expanded NKG2C+ T cell clones was not established.

The chain is built from TRBV6-5 and TRBJ2-3; tentative D call: TRBD1 (5 bases). The TCR originated in a woman aged 18 to 35 in good health. Sequencing was performed on PBMCs. The CDR3 spells CASSYHQGPIDTQYF. CDR3 bases: TGTGCCAGCAGTTATCATCAGGGTCCTATAGATACGCAGTATTTT.